This record looks at one T cell receptor beta chain sequence and its context. Its antigen is currently unknown. The germline CDR1 and CDR2 sequences are SEHNR and FQNEAQ (reference sequence). The CDR3 spans 13 residues. Trimming removed 3 bases from V and 12 bases from J; junction bases left unmatched: 5. This specimen belongs to a study of shared clonotypes between healthy human individuals. General study results and limits: Naive subsets generally had larger estimated richness than memory subsets.

Sequencing was performed with immunoSEQ multiplex PCR; in TCRdb, only in-frame clones are kept and a portion is missing. The sample yields around 2.1 million clones, around 95% seen once. This chain uses TRBV7-9 with TRBJ1-6, with 7 bases identical to TRBD1. The sample consisted of naive CD4+ T cells sorted from blood. Documented subset: CD45RA+ positively selected. This clonotype originated in a man younger than 35 in good health. The CDR3 reads CASSLGQQKPLHF. Here the CDR3 DNA reads TGTGCCAGCAGCTTGGGACAGCAAAAACCCCTCCACTTT.